This TCR beta chain was recovered during a study of identical twins. The ends lost 1 base at V and 4 bases at J; junction bases unmatched: 4. The CDR3 extends over 14 amino acids. Per germline, CDR1 GTSNPN and CDR2 SVGIG (reference sequence). This clonotype occurred many times. A universal primer binding site was introduced by template switching. The final cDNA contained unique molecular identifiers. Each CDR3 protein is one row after TCRdb ran MiXCR on the 5' RACE reads. The sample lists fewer than 650,000 distinct CDR3 sequences, roughly 9.5% occurring once. The sample was also linked to a second study, of yellow fever vaccine responses in identical twins.

What was sequenced was PBMCs. The chain employs TRBV30 and TRBJ1-1; 9 bases agree with TRBD1. This TCR was recovered from a woman under 30 in good health. Here the CDR3 reads CAWSADRGRTEAFF. Here the CDR3 DNA reads TGTGCCTGGAGTGCGGACAGGGGCCGCACTGAAGCTTTCTTT.